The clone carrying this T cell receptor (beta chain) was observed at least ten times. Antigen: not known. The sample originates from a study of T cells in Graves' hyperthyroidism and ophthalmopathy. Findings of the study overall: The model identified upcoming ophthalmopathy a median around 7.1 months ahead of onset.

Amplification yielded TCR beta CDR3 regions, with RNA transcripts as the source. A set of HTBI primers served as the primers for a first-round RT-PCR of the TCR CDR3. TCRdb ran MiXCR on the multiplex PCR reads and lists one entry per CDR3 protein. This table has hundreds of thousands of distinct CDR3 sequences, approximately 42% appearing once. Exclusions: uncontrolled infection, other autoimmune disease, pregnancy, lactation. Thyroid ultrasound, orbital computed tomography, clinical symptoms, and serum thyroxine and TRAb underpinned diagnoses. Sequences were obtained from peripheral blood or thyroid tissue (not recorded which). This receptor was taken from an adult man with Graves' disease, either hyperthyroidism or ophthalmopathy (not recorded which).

CDR3 residues: CATSDWLGHGYTF. CDR3 DNA sequence: TGTGCCACCAGTGATTGGTTGGGGCATGGCTACACCTTC. V and J are TRBV24-1 and TRBJ1-2, with TRBD1 as a possible D gene (5 bases). With 2 bases removed from V and 6 bases from J, the gap between germline ends came to 9 bases. CDR1 is KGHDR and CDR2 is SFDVKD in the germline V gene. This CDR3 is 13 amino acids long.